This T cell receptor (beta chain) was retrieved from a study of human T cells and chemical hapten exposure. Study-level information: DPC (0.01%) was patch tested on the upper back and read at 6 days.

CDR1 is SGHTA, CDR2 FQGNSA, per germline. The junction had 5 bases not matched to a gene; V was cut back by 3 bases and J by 2 bases. CDR3 length equals 15 residues. Specified time point: patch test 2, 6 weeks after DPC sensitization. Treatment in this sample: therapeutic diphenylcyclopropenone sensitization with weekly scalp DPC. Ahead of applying each patch test, blood was sampled. The table lists this clonotype with a few counts. Under the authors' procedure: There were a median of around 97,000 TCRs per sample, with a range from about 23,224 to 750,000. TCRdb fed the RACE reads into MiXCR, producing one record per CDR3 protein. TCRdb's processing, not the authors', yielded these V and J calls. The table includes about 110,000 distinct CDR3 sequences, 9% to 9.5% detected once.

This chain connects TRBV7-2 to TRBJ2-3; 7 nucleotides line up with TRBD2. This receptor was obtained from a woman aged 40 to 49 with alopecia areata. Some clones in this sample may be carry-over from other donors' samples. Specimen: whole blood, collected in connection with sensitization to the hapten diphenylcyclopropenone (DPC). The CDR3 loop reads CASSFERGPTDTQYF. The CDR3 DNA reads TGTGCCAGCAGCTTCGAGCGGGGCCCCACAGATACGCAGTATTTT.